This T cell receptor beta chain was documented in a study of OX40 agonist ivuxolimab in advanced cancers. As for the study in general: Hepatocellular carcinoma, melanoma, renal cell or head and neck cancer was diagnosed in the dose-escalation patients. A male proportion of over 75% was recorded, with mean age about 62 years and range about 20 to 90.

Clones were read by immunoSEQ multiplex PCR, and TCRdb kept only the in-frame ones, dropping some. This table has tens of thousands of clones, roughly 90% appearing once. The CDR3 spans 16 residues. CDR1 and CDR2 from the germline V gene are SGDLS and YYNGEE. Trimming took 4 bases from V and 4 from J; bases not matched to a gene: 8. This clonotype was sampled from an adult with an advanced solid tumor such as melanoma, head and neck, liver or kidney cancer. The chain recombines TRBV9 with TRBJ2-1; 10 bases agree with TRBD2. Here the sequenced sample was CD4+ or CD8+ T cells sorted from blood, taken in a trial of the OX40 agonist ivuxolimab. The CDR3 bases are TGTGCCAGCAGCCCTCGACTAGCGGGCGAATACAATGAGCAGTTCTTC. Its translation is CASSPRLAGEYNEQFF.